The TCR beta chain described here comes from a study of somatic mutations in cytotoxic T cells in rheumatoid arthritis. Study in general: Flow cytometry sorted some V beta antibody-stained T-cell populations to nearly 100% purity, V beta1+ cells among them being sequenced for TCRB.

Overall study results and limits: With around 60 patients examined, 7 or 8 had a largest CD8+ clone exceeding 20% of CD8+ cells.

Of note for this clone: What it recognizes is unknown.

The germline V gene encodes CDR1 SGHRS and CDR2 YFSETQ. Trimming removed 0 bases from V and 7 bases from J, with 8 bases in between. CDR3 length: 13 amino acids. Using immunoSEQ multiplex PCR, the repertoire was profiled, and TCRdb retains in-frame clones only, with some absent. The sample has 15,000 to 20,000 clones; roughly 77% are singletons. What was sequenced was CD8+ T cells sorted from blood. The receptor's source is an adult with rheumatoid arthritis. The chain recombines TRBV5-1 with TRBJ1-5, with D hard to call. Here the CDR3 DNA reads TGCGCCAGCAGCTTGGATTATAGCCAGCCCCAGCATTTT. Amino acids: CASSLDYSQPQHF.